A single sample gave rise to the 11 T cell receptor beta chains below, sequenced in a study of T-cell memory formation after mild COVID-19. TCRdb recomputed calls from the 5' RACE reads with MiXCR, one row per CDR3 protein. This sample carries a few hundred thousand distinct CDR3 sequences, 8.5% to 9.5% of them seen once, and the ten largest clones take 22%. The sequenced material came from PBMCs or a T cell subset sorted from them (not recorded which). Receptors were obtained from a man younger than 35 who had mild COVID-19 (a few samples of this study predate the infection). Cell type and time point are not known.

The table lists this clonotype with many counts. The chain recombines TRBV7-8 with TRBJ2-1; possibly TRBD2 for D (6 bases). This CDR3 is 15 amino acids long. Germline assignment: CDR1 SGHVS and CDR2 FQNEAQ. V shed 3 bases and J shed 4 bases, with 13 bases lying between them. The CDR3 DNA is TGTGCCAGCAGCTTGCCCCCCGGGGGATACAATGAGCAGTTCTTC. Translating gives CASSLPPGGYNEQFF.

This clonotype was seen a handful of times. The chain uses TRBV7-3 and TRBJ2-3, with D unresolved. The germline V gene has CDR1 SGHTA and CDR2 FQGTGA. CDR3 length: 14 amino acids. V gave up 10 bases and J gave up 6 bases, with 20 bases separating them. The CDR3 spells CATDPVCGKDTQYF. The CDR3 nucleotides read TGTGCCACCGACCCCGTGTGTGGTAAGGATACGCAGTATTTT.

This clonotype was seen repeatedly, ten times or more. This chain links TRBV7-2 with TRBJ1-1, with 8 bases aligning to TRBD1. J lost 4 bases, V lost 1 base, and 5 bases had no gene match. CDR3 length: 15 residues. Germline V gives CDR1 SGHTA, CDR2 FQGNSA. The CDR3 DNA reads TGTGCCAGCAGCTTAGGACAGGGGCAGATCACTGAAGCTTTCTTT. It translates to CASSLGQGQITEAFF.

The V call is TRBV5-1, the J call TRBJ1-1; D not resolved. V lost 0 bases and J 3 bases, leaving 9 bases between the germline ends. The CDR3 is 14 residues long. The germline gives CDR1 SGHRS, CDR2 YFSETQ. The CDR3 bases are TGCGCCAGCAGCTTGGTTCAGGACCACACTGAAGCTTTCTTT. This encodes CASSLVQDHTEAFF. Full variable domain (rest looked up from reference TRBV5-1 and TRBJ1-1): KAGVTQTPRYLIKTRGQQVTLSCSPISGHRSVSWYQQTPGQGLQFLFEYFSETQRNKGNFPGRFSGRQFSNSRSEMNVSTLELGDSALYLCASSLVQDHTEAFFGQGTRLTVV.

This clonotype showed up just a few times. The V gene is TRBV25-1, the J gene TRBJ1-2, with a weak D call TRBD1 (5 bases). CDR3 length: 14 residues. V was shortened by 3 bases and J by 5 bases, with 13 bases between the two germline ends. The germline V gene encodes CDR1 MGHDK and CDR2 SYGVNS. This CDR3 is CASSDLGPTYGYTF. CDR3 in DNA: TGTGCCAGCAGTGATCTGGGGCCCACTTATGGCTACACCTTC.

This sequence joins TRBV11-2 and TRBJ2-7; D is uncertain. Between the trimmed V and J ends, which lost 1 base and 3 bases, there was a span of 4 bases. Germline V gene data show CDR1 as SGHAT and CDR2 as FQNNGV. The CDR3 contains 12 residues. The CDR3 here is CASSLVHYEQYV. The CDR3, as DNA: TGTGCCAGCAGCTTAGTGCACTACGAGCAGTACGTC.

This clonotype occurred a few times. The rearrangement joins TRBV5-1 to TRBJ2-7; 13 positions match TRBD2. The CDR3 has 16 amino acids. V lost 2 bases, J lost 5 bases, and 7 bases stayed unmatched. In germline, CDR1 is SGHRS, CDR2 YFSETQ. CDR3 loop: CASSLTSGGAFHEQYV. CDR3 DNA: TGCGCCAGCAGCTTAACTAGCGGGGGGGCGTTCCACGAGCAGTACGTC.

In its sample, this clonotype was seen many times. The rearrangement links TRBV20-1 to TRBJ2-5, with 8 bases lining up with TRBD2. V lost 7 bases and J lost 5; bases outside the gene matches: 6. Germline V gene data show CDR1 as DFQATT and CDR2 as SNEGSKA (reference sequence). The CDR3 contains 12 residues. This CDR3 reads CSVLAGRETQYF. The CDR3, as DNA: TGCAGTGTTTTAGCGGGGCGGGAGACCCAGTACTTC.

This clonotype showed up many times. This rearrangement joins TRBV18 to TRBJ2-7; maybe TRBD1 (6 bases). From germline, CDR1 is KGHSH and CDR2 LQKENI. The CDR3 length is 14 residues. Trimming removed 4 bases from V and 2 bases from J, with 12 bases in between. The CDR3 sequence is CASSQGRDTYEQYF. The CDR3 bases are TGTGCCAGCTCACAAGGCCGGGACACCTACGAGCAGTACTTC.

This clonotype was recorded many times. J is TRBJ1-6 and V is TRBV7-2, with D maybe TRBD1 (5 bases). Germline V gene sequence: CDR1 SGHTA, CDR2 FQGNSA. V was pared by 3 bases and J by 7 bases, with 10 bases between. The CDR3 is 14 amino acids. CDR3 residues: CASSLGTANSPLHF. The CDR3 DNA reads TGTGCCAGCAGCTTGGGGACGGCGAATTCACCCCTCCACTTT.

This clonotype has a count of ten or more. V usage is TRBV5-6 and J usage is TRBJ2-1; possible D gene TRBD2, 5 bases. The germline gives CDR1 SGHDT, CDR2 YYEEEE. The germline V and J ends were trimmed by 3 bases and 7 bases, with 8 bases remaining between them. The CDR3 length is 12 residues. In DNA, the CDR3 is TGTGCCAGCAGCTGGGGAGTGAATGAGCAGTTCTTC. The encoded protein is CASSWGVNEQFF.